The 16 T cell receptor beta chains given below trace back to one sample, sequenced in a study of OX40 agonist ivuxolimab in advanced cancers. TCRdb's copy holds only in-frame clones and misses some; the assay was immunoSEQ multiplex PCR. The table has about 27,000 clones, more than 60% seen once. The sample consisted of CD4+ or CD8+ T cells sorted from blood, taken in a trial of the OX40 agonist ivuxolimab. These receptor sequences come from an adult with an advanced solid tumor such as melanoma, head and neck, liver or kidney cancer.

The chain is built from TRBV4-1 and TRBJ2-1; the D gene is possibly TRBD2 (5 bases). The V gene lost 3 bases and the J gene lost 2 bases, with 11 bases spanning the gap. CDR1 and CDR2 (germline): MGHRA, YSYEKL. This CDR3 spans 15 amino acids. The DNA of the CDR3 is TGCGCCAGCAGCCACGGACTTAGCCCCTACAATGAGCAGTTCTTC. Translated: CASSHGLSPYNEQFF.

The genes are TRBV7-9 and TRBJ2-7; D unclear. Trimming shortened V by 2 bases and J by 5 bases, and 10 bases separated the two germline ends. The germline V gene has CDR1 SEHNR and CDR2 FQNEAQ (reference sequence). The CDR3 runs 13 residues. Here the CDR3 DNA reads TGTGCCAGCAGCTTATCAGGTACCAACGAGCAGTACTTC. This translates into CASSLSGTNEQYF.

V and J are TRBV2 and TRBJ1-4; a weak D match, TRBD1 (5 bases). This CDR3 contains 16 residues. V lost 2 bases and J 8 bases, leaving 18 bases between the germline ends. The germline gives CDR1 SNHLY, CDR2 FYNNEI. CDR3 sequence: CASSERGGGSVEKLFF. As DNA, the CDR3 is TGTGCCAGCAGTGAACGGGGCGGAGGCAGTGTAGAAAAACTGTTTTTT.

This clone is a singleton in its sample. The CDR3 ends on some other residue instead of the conserved phenylalanine or tryptophan, so this is likely a read error. The chain links TRBV9 to TRBJ2-3, with D perhaps being TRBD1 or TRBD2 (6 bases each). Trimming took 4 bases from V and 0 from J, leaving 12 bases between them. In germline, CDR1 is SGDLS, CDR2 YYNGEE. CDR3 length: 15 amino acids. The CDR3 coding sequence is TGTGCCAGCAGCTCTACAGGGACTAGCACAGATACGCAGTATCTT. It encodes CASSSTGTSTDTQYL.

This clone ranks as large. J is TRBJ2-3 and V is TRBV25-1; a possible D gene is TRBD2 (6 bases). The CDR3 is 11 amino acids. The V end was cut by 8 bases, the J end by 6 bases, with 9 bases between. The germline gives CDR1 MGHDK, CDR2 SYGVNS. The CDR3 DNA is TGTGCCAGCGCCCGGGGGGATACGCAGTATTTT. Its protein product is CASARGDTQYF.

This chain uses TRBV5-6 with TRBJ2-7; TRBD1 matches 9 bases. The CDR3 has 14 residues. Germline V gene sequence: CDR1 SGHDT, CDR2 YYEEEE. V was pared by 5 bases and J by 5 bases, with 8 bases of the junction left unmatched. DNA of the CDR3: TGTGCCAGCAGTCCCCAGGGACAGGGCCACGAGCAGTACTTC. Protein: CASSPQGQGHEQYF.

The chain employs TRBV25-1 and TRBJ2-1, with D possibly being TRBD2 (7 bases). The CDR3 totals 17 residues. CDR1 is MGHDK, CDR2 SYGVNS, per germline. With 5 bases removed from V and 8 bases from J, the gap between germline ends came to 25 bases. In DNA form, the CDR3 reads TGTGCCAGCAGTTGGTCGAGGGGGGGCCAGGGGCGCCATGAGCAGTTCTTC. Its translation is CASSWSRGGQGRHEQFF.

The chain couples TRBV11-2 to TRBJ2-1, with TRBD2 matching 7 bases. The germline CDR1 and CDR2 sequences are SGHAT and FQNNGV. The J segment lost 5 bases and the V segment lost 4 bases, leaving 5 bases of the junction unmatched. This CDR3 is built from 14 residues. The DNA for the CDR3 is TGTGCCAGCAGCTCCGGACTAGGGAACAATGAGCAGTTCTTC. Protein: CASSSGLGNNEQFF.

Note on this clone: At one end, the junction sequence differs from germline, possibly due to a read error. The rearrangement uses TRBV7-7 and TRBJ2-1; TRBD2 is a possible D gene (6 bases). CDR1 and CDR2 from the germline V gene are SSHAT and FNYEAQ (reference sequence). This CDR3 spans 15 amino acids. The CDR3 protein is CASSLDMGGYNEQFF. The CDR3, as DNA: TGTGCTAGCAGCTTAGATATGGGAGGCTACAATGAGCAGTTCTTC. Full variable domain (missing parts from reference TRBV7-7 and TRBJ2-1): GAGVSQSPRYKVTKRGQDVTLRCDPISSHATLYWYQQALGQGPEFLTYFNYEAQPDKSGLPSDRFSAERPEGSISTLTIQRTEQRDSAMYRCASSLDMGGYNEQFFGPGTRLTVL.

The J gene is TRBJ2-3, the V gene TRBV30, with 8 bases fitting TRBD2. From germline, CDR1 is GTSNPN and CDR2 SVGIG (reference sequence). The CDR3 is made up of 16 amino acids. With V trimmed by 2 bases and J by 2 bases, 9 bases remained unmatched. The CDR3 region is CAWSLGLAGTTDTQYF. CDR3 sequence (DNA): TGTGCCTGGAGTCTCGGGCTAGCGGGTACCACAGATACGCAGTATTTT.

This sequence joins TRBV6-5 and TRBJ2-5; no reliable D call. Germline CDR1 and CDR2: MNHEY and SVGAGI. This CDR3 is 13 amino acids long. The V end was cut by 5 bases, the J end by 2 bases, with 9 bases between. CDR3 loop: CASSMGPQETQYF. Here the CDR3 DNA reads TGTGCCAGCAGTATGGGTCCTCAAGAGACCCAGTACTTC.

The chain has TRBV15 and TRBJ1-2, with 7 bases identical to TRBD1. The CDR3 has 13 amino acids. CDR1 and CDR2 from the germline V gene are LNHNV and YYDKDF (reference sequence). Trimming took 8 bases from V and 8 from J; bases not matched to a gene: 11. CDR3 nucleotides: TGTGCCACCCGAGACTACAGGGGCGGGGGCTACACCTTC. It is translated as CATRDYRGGGYTF. Using reference TRBV15 and TRBJ1-2 for the parts outside the CDR3, the full variable domain is DAMVIQNPRYQVTQFGKPVTLSCSQTLNHNVMYWYQQKSSQAPKLLFHYYDKDFNNEADTPDNFQSRRPNTSFCFLDIRSPGLGDTAMYLCATRDYRGGGYTFGSGTRLTVV.

The chain links TRBV19 to TRBJ1-1; D is uncertain. This CDR3 is 12 amino acids long. Germline V gives CDR1 LNHDA, CDR2 SQIVND (reference sequence). The ends were cut back, 3 bases at V and 4 bases at J, with 6 bases in the middle. The CDR3, as DNA: TGTGCCAGTAGTATCGGGAGCACTGAAGCTTTCTTT. Its protein product is CASSIGSTEAFF.

The rearrangement joins TRBV9 to TRBJ2-2; D is ambiguous. Trimming shortened V by 1 base and J by 0 bases, and 7 bases separated the two germline ends. CDR1 is SGDLS, CDR2 YYNGEE, per germline. The CDR3 length is 15 residues. This chain's CDR3 is CASSVRGANTGELFF. In DNA, the CDR3 is TGTGCCAGCAGCGTACGAGGCGCGAACACCGGGGAGCTGTTTTTT.

Here the CDR3 reads CASSFGGPGTPYGYTF. The DNA of the CDR3 is TGTGCCAGCAGCTTTGGGGGGCCCGGGACACCCTATGGCTACACCTTC. The chain couples TRBV7-2 to TRBJ1-2; D possibly corresponds to TRBD1 (6 bases). Trimming pared 3 bases from V and 4 bases from J, leaving 18 bases between. This CDR3 spans 16 amino acids. Per the germline V gene, CDR1 is SGHTA and CDR2 is FQGNSA. The variable domain in full, with the rest retrieved from reference TRBV7-2 and TRBJ1-2, is GAGVSQSPSNKVTEKGKDVELRCDPISGHTALYWYRQSLGQGLEFLIYFQGNSAPDKSGLPSDRFSAERTGGSVSTLTIQRTQQEDSAVYLCASSFGGPGTPYGYTFGSGTRLTVV.

This sequence joins TRBV29-1 and TRBJ2-5; D might be TRBD1 (5 bases). This CDR3 region has 15 residues. Trimming took off 6 bases at V and 5 bases at J, with 22 bases between the two ends. Germline V lookup: CDR1 SQVTM, CDR2 ANQGSEA. For the CDR3, the DNA is TGCAGCGTAATCGGCAGGGCAGTCGAGATGGAGACCCAGTACTTC. Its protein is CSVIGRAVEMETQYF.